This passage covers 2 T cell receptor beta chains from one sample sequenced in a study of shared clonotypes between healthy human individuals. Method: immunoSEQ multiplex PCR; TCRdb's copy keeps in-frame clones and lacks some. There are 150,000 to 200,000 clones in the sample; 60% to 75% occur only once, and more than 9% lies in the top ten. The sample taken for sequencing was memory CD4+ T cells sorted from blood. Subset given: CD45RA-negative fraction. These receptors all come from a man aged 25-45 years in good health.

This clone was seen only once. The chain is built from TRBV30 and TRBJ1-5; D is unclear. CDR3 length equals 14 residues. Trimming cost V 4 bases and J 4 bases, with 14 bases left between them. CDR1 is GTSNPN, CDR2 SVGIG, per germline (reference sequence). CDR3 nucleotides: TGTGCCTGGAAACCTCTTGGATCGAATCAGCCCCAGCATTTT. As protein: CAWKPLGSNQPQHF.

The gene calls are TRBV18 and TRBJ1-4; possible D gene TRBD1, 6 bases. The CDR3 loop spans 14 amino acids. Trimming shortened V by 3 bases and J by 8 bases, and 13 bases separated the two germline ends. The germline CDR1 and CDR2 sequences are KGHSH and LQKENI. This chain's CDR3 is CASSPPGVEEKLFF. In DNA, the CDR3 is TGTGCCAGCTCACCTCCAGGGGTTGAGGAAAAACTGTTTTTT.